The T cell receptor (beta chain) under discussion was sequenced for a study of blood T cell repertoires in COVID-19. Study-level information: Italy, Spain and the United States were the sources of the convalescent and acute COVID-19 samples. In each case, the material was cDNA or gDNA derived from T cells, B-cell-depleted T cells, or PBMCs.

V was trimmed by 7 bases and J by 14 bases, leaving 15 bases between them. The CDR3 is 12 amino acids. CDR1 and CDR2 (germline): LNHDA, SQIVND (reference sequence). Source study methods: For nucleated cells, counts were estimated from reference gene primer amplification. Some clones are missing from TCRdb's copy, which holds only in-frame ones; the method was immunoSEQ multiplex PCR. The DNA was the basis for D and trimming; V, J and clone size are from that table. Here the sample spans approximately 300,000 clones, roughly 85% being singletons. Cohorts were based on clinical histories the participants reported.

The receptor was derived from a woman aged 25 to 39 who had been exposed to COVID-19. The chain recombines TRBV19 with TRBJ1-6; possible D gene TRBD1, 5 bases. Sequencing was done on a sample of PBMCs or T cells enriched from blood (not recorded which). CDR3 amino acids: CASTGASRALHF. The CDR3 region has the DNA TGTGCCAGTACAGGAGCTTCCAGGGCCCTCCACTTT.